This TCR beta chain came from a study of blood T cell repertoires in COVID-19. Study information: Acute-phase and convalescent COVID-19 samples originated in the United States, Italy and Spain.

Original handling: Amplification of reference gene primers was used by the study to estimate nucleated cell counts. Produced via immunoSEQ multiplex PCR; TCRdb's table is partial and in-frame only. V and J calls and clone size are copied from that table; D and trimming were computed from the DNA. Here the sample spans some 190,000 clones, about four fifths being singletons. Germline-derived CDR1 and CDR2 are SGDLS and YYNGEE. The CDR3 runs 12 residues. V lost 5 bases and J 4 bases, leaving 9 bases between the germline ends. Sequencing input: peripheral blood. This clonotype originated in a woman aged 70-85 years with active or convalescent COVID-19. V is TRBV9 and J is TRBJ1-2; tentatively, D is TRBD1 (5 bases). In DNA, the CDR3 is TGTGCCAGCAGATCAGGGTTCTATGGCTACACCTTC. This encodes CASRSGFYGYTF.